One and the same sample provided the 31 T cell receptor beta chains below, sequenced in a study of shared clonotypes between healthy human individuals (TCRdb year 2020). The library was made by the immunoSEQ multiplex PCR assay. The table comes from immuneACCESS by way of TCRdb, which keeps in-frame sequences with V and J called. Part of the clones is missing from these tables; in studies checked, under half for an unresolved V gene and the rest for unknown reasons. The sample data list approximately 2.1 million clones, and more than 85% of these were observed just once. The ten largest clonotypes hold about 0.41% of the sample. Sequencing was done on a sample of naive CD4+ T cells from PBMCs. The intended sense of this specimen's cell subset or site label: CD45RA+ positively selected. These receptors originate from a man aged 18 to 29 in good health. Some clones in this sample may be carry-over from other donors' samples.

The J gene is TRBJ2-7, the V gene TRBV5-1; no firm D call. V shed 4 bases and J shed 7 bases, with 15 bases lying between them. The CDR3 sequence is 13 residues long. Germline assignment: CDR1 SGHRS and CDR2 YFSETQ. The CDR3 DNA reads as TGCGCCAGCAGCCCCGATCGGGTGGGGGAGCAGTACTTC. Residues: CASSPDRVGEQYF. The whole variable domain, filled in from reference TRBV5-1 and TRBJ2-7, reads KAGVTQTPRYLIKTRGQQVTLSCSPISGHRSVSWYQQTPGQGLQFLFEYFSETQRNKGNFPGRFSGRQFSNSRSEMNVSTLELGDSALYLCASSPDRVGEQYFGPGTRLTVT.

The chain recombines TRBV19 with TRBJ2-4; D gene unclear. V gave up 7 bases and J gave up 0 bases, with 13 bases separating them. The germline gives CDR1 LNHDA, CDR2 SQIVND (reference sequence). This CDR3 contains 15 residues. The CDR3 loop reads CASTPRVVAKNIQYF. DNA of the CDR3: TGTGCCAGTACCCCACGGGTAGTAGCCAAAAACATTCAGTACTTC.

The chain employs TRBV29-1 and TRBJ1-2, with 8 bases fitting TRBD1. The V segment lost 6 bases and the J segment 8 bases; nucleotides outside the gene matches: 17. The germline V gene has CDR1 SQVTM and CDR2 ANQGSEA. The CDR3 is 15 residues long. The CDR3 nucleotides are TGCAGCGTGGCGGGACAGGCCGATGCGAATTTGGGCTACACCTTC. Translation gives CSVAGQADANLGYTF.

The V gene is TRBV19, the J gene TRBJ2-5; D may be TRBD1 (6 bases). The V gene lost 4 bases and the J gene lost 2 bases, with 8 bases spanning the gap. The CDR3 has 13 residues. The germline V gene encodes CDR1 LNHDA and CDR2 SQIVND (reference sequence). CDR3 nucleotides: TGTGCCAGTAGTACGACAGGACAAGAGACCCAGTACTTC. It translates to CASSTTGQETQYF.

In regard to this clone: The sample contains more than one DNA sequence encoding this CDR3. The chain uses TRBV11-2 and TRBJ2-3, with D unclear. The V end was cut by 5 bases, the J end by 2 bases, with 8 bases between. The germline V gene encodes CDR1 SGHAT and CDR2 FQNNGV. The CDR3 loop spans 13 amino acids. The CDR3 DNA reads TGTGCCAGCAGCCCTTCCCCCACAGATACGCAGTATTTT. Translating gives CASSPSPTDTQYF.

This clone has just a few counts. The rearrangement uses TRBV23-1 and TRBJ1-3; a possible D gene is TRBD1 (5 bases). TRBV23-1 falls under the ORF class, with uncertain function. The CDR3 spans 15 residues. V was cut by 1 base and J by 7 bases, with 14 bases left in between. The CDR3 loop reads CASSQWEGQSNTIYF. In nucleotides, the CDR3 is TGCGCCAGCAGTCAATGGGAGGGGCAGTCCAACACCATATATTTT.

The CDR3 protein is CSGETDVAFF. The CDR3 DNA follows: TGCAGCGGGGAGACGGATGTGGCTTTCTTT. The V gene is TRBV29-1, the J gene TRBJ1-1; no firm D call. Germline loops: CDR1 SQVTM, CDR2 ANQGSEA. Trimming took off 7 bases at V and 11 bases at J, with 14 bases between the two ends. CDR3 length: 10 residues.

The chain combines TRBV6-5 with TRBJ2-7; TRBD2 matches 7 bases. The CDR3 sequence is 14 residues long. Germline CDR1 MNHEY, CDR2 SVGAGI. J lost 0 bases, V lost 6 bases, and 5 bases had no gene match. The chain's CDR3 is CASSPGGFSYEQYF. DNA for the CDR3: TGTGCCAGCAGCCCCGGGGGGTTCTCCTACGAGCAGTACTTC.

This chain links TRBV28 with TRBJ2-7; D is undetermined. V was cut by 8 bases and J by 7 bases, with 21 bases left in between. The CDR3 loop spans 14 amino acids. The germline V gene has CDR1 MDHEN and CDR2 SYDVKM. CDR3 residues: CASASGSRSGEQYF. Here the CDR3 DNA reads TGTGCCAGCGCCTCCGGGTCCCGAAGTGGGGAGCAGTACTTC.

The rearrangement links TRBV28 to TRBJ1-1; D ambiguous. V was cut by 5 bases and J by 7 bases, with 5 bases left in between. CDR3 length: 10 residues. In germline, CDR1 is MDHEN, CDR2 SYDVKM. The CDR3, as DNA: TGTGCCAGCAGTCAGGTTGAAGCTTTCTTT. Residues: CASSQVEAFF. Filled out from reference TRBV28 and TRBJ1-1, the complete variable domain reads DVKVTQSSRYLVKRTGEKVFLECVQDMDHENMFWYRQDPGLGLRLIYFSYDVKMKEKGDIPEGYSVSREKKERFSLILESASTNQTSMYLCASSQVEAFFGQGTRLTVV.

The chain recombines TRBV5-4 with TRBJ2-2, with 7 bases aligning to TRBD1. V gave up 1 base and J gave up 2 bases; unmatched junction bases: 5. Per germline, CDR1 SGHNT and CDR2 YYREEE (reference sequence). There are 16 residues in the CDR3. The CDR3 protein is CASSLWTGRNTGELFF. In nucleotides, the CDR3 is TGTGCCAGCAGCTTGTGGACAGGCAGAAACACCGGGGAGCTGTTTTTT.

V is TRBV4-1 and J is TRBJ2-7; 7 bases are a match to TRBD2. CDR3 length: 16 amino acids. Germline V CDR1 and CDR2: MGHRA, YSYEKL. V lost 4 bases, J lost 2 bases, and 11 bases stayed unmatched. The CDR3 nucleotides are TGCGCCAGCAGCCCATCTCAGCGGGACCCGCCCTACGAGCAGTACTTC. As protein: CASSPSQRDPPYEQYF.

The CDR3 loop reads CASSSDGPLGNQPQHF. The CDR3 bases are TGTGCCAGCAGCTCGGACGGGCCATTAGGCAATCAGCCCCAGCATTTT. This chain links TRBV7-9 with TRBJ1-5; D unresolved. The V and J ends lost 4 bases and 2 bases respectively, with 15 bases between them. Germline V lookup: CDR1 SEHNR, CDR2 FQNEAQ (reference sequence). This CDR3 comprises 16 residues.

This clone was detected a few times. The sample has other DNA sequences that encode this CDR3 too. The chain uses TRBV9 and TRBJ1-1; the D is unclear. Trimming took off 0 bases at V and 1 base at J, with 4 bases between the two ends. This CDR3 is 13 amino acids long. Per the germline V gene, CDR1 is SGDLS and CDR2 is YYNGEE. The CDR3 bases are TGTGCCAGCAGCGTAGACGGGAACACTGAAGCTTTCTTT. As protein: CASSVDGNTEAFF.

The chain joins TRBV28 to TRBJ2-5; D not resolved. Germline values: CDR1 MDHEN, CDR2 SYDVKM. CDR3 length equals 14 residues. The V gene lost 6 bases and the J gene lost 2 bases, with 13 bases spanning the gap. The CDR3 loop is CASSRGTSQETQYF. The CDR3 DNA reads TGTGCCAGCAGCAGAGGAACCTCGCAAGAGACCCAGTACTTC. The full variable domain, its missing parts supplied by reference TRBV28 and TRBJ2-5, is DVKVTQSSRYLVKRTGEKVFLECVQDMDHENMFWYRQDPGLGLRLIYFSYDVKMKEKGDIPEGYSVSREKKERFSLILESASTNQTSMYLCASSRGTSQETQYFGPGTRLLVL.

The chain uses TRBV5-1 and TRBJ1-2; D is possibly TRBD1 (5 bases). Germline V gene lookup returns CDR1 SGHRS and CDR2 YFSETQ. The V gene lost 0 bases and the J gene lost 2 bases, with 8 bases spanning the gap. This CDR3 has 14 amino acids. The CDR3 sequence is CASSLEGMNYGYTF. CDR3 in DNA: TGCGCCAGCAGCTTGGAGGGGATGAACTATGGCTACACCTTC. Combining the CDR3 with reference TRBV5-1 and TRBJ1-2 gives the whole variable domain KAGVTQTPRYLIKTRGQQVTLSCSPISGHRSVSWYQQTPGQGLQFLFEYFSETQRNKGNFPGRFSGRQFSNSRSEMNVSTLELGDSALYLCASSLEGMNYGYTFGSGTRLTVV.

This chain connects TRBV28 to TRBJ2-7, with D possibly called TRBD1 or TRBD2 (5 bases each). Deletions cut 5 bases from V and 1 base from J, with 18 bases between. Germline assignment: CDR1 MDHEN and CDR2 SYDVKM. The CDR3 sequence is 16 residues long. The CDR3 nucleotides read TGTGCCAGCAGTGCCCCGCCCCCGGGACGGTCCTACGAGCAGTACTTC. Amino acid sequence: CASSAPPPGRSYEQYF.

The chain has TRBV18 and TRBJ2-7, with 8 bases that match TRBD2. The length of the CDR3 is 16 residues. With V trimmed by 2 bases and J by 7 bases, 13 bases remained unmatched. Germline V gene data show CDR1 as KGHSH and CDR2 as LQKENI. The CDR3 loop reads CASSPSTGKGGGEQYF. CDR3 bases: TGTGCCAGCTCACCAAGCACCGGGAAGGGCGGGGGGGAGCAGTACTTC.

This chain joins TRBV18 and TRBJ1-2, with 7 bases that match TRBD1. J gave up 1 base and V 2 bases, and 4 bases lay outside the gene matches. The germline gives CDR1 KGHSH, CDR2 LQKENI. This CDR3 region has 15 residues. In DNA form, the CDR3 reads TGTGCCAGCTCACCATTAGGACAGGTTAACTATGGCTACACCTTC. It yields the protein CASSPLGQVNYGYTF.

This chain links TRBV2 with TRBJ2-7; 9 positions agree with TRBD2. The CDR3 totals 15 residues. Trimming cost V 7 bases and J 3 bases; bases outside gene matches: 10. Germline-derived CDR1 and CDR2 are SNHLY and FYNNEI. The CDR3 region has the DNA TGTGCCAGCACCTTTGGCGGGAGGGGGGGCTACGAGCAGTACTTC. Translating it yields CASTFGGRGGYEQYF.

The V and J genes are TRBV4-1 and TRBJ1-1, with TRBD1 as a possible D gene (6 bases). The V gene lost 2 bases and the J gene lost 2 bases, with 9 bases spanning the gap. The CDR3 extends over 14 amino acids. The germline gives CDR1 MGHRA, CDR2 YSYEKL. The CDR3 region has the DNA TGCGCCAGCAGCCAAACCGGGGGCAACACTGAAGCTTTCTTT. The encoded protein is CASSQTGGNTEAFF.

Of note for this clone: Mismatch with germline at one junction end may stem from a read error. The chain joins TRBV9 to TRBJ2-3, with D tentatively TRBD2 (5 bases). Germline loops: CDR1 SGDLS, CDR2 YYNGEE. CDR3 size: 13 residues. CDR3 DNA: TGTGCCAGCAGCACACCTAGCATAGATACGCAGTATTTT. Translation: CASSTPSIDTQYF.

This chain connects TRBV10-3 to TRBJ1-5; 9 nucleotides align to TRBD1. The germline CDR1 and CDR2 sequences are ENHRY and SYGVKD. The J segment lost 3 bases and the V segment lost 3 bases, leaving 3 bases of the junction unmatched. The CDR3 consists of 15 residues. CDR3: CAISDRQGVNQPQHF. CDR3 nucleotide sequence: TGTGCCATCAGTGATAGACAGGGGGTCAATCAGCCCCAGCATTTT.

This chain connects TRBV19 to TRBJ1-1; D gene uncertain. Germline V gene lookup returns CDR1 LNHDA and CDR2 SQIVND (reference sequence). CDR3 length: 14 amino acids. V was pared by 7 bases and J by 5 bases, with 17 bases between. DNA of the CDR3: TGTGCCAGTACCACGATCCTTCGTTGGACTGAAGCTTTCTTT. This sequence encodes CASTTILRWTEAFF. Based on the CDR3 plus reference TRBV19 and TRBJ1-1, the full variable domain is DGGITQSPKYLFRKEGQNVTLSCEQNLNHDAMYWYRQDPGQGLRLIYYSQIVNDFQKGDIAEGYSVSREKKESFPLTVTSAQKNPTAFYLCASTTILRWTEAFFGQGTRLTVV.

The chain is built from TRBV4-3 and TRBJ2-1, with D perhaps matching TRBD2 (5 bases). The CDR3 length is 15 residues. V dropped 1 base and J dropped 6 bases, with 13 bases sitting between them. CDR1 and CDR2 (germline): LGHNA, YSLEER. The CDR3 spells CASSQAPGNTNEQFF. CDR3 in DNA: TGCGCCAGCAGCCAAGCGCCGGGGAATACCAATGAGCAGTTCTTC.

The gene calls are TRBV5-1 and TRBJ2-2; weak D call: TRBD2 (6 bases). The germline CDR1 and CDR2 sequences are SGHRS and YFSETQ. This CDR3 has 15 amino acids. Trimming took off 0 bases at V and 4 bases at J, with 10 bases between the two ends. The CDR3 loop reads CASSLGGGTTGELFF. CDR3 in DNA: TGCGCCAGCAGCTTGGGAGGCGGGACCACCGGGGAGCTGTTTTTT.

This clone has just one count. The CDR3 nucleotides are TGTGCCAGCAGCGTAGGTTTCCTAGCGGGAGGGCTCACAGATACGCAGTATTTT. Protein sequence: CASSVGFLAGGLTDTQYF. The genes are TRBV9 and TRBJ2-3; 12 positions agree with TRBD2. Germline assignment: CDR1 SGDLS and CDR2 YYNGEE. J gave up 2 bases and V 0 bases, and 7 bases lay outside the gene matches. The CDR3 length is 18 residues.

The J gene is TRBJ2-1, the V gene TRBV7-3; 9 bases match TRBD2. Germline lookup yields CDR1 SGHTA and CDR2 FQGTGA. The J segment lost 9 bases and the V segment lost 5 bases, leaving 17 bases of the junction unmatched. The CDR3 runs to 17 residues. Written as DNA, the CDR3 is TGTGCCAGCAGCGCGCAGCCTTCGACTAGCGGAGCGGGTGAGCAGTTCTTC. It codes for CASSAQPSTSGAGEQFF.

This clone came up once. Other nucleotide sequences from this sample produce the same CDR3. The gene calls are TRBV7-2 and TRBJ1-1, with 9 bases identical to TRBD1. The germline gives CDR1 SGHTA, CDR2 FQGNSA. The CDR3 sequence is 15 residues long. The V segment lost 4 bases and the J segment 2 bases; nucleotides outside the gene matches: 5. The CDR3 reads CASSSRTGANTEAFF. The CDR3 nucleotides are TGTGCCAGCAGCTCAAGGACAGGGGCAAACACTGAAGCTTTCTTT.

The chain combines TRBV6-6 with TRBJ2-7; 7 positions agree with TRBD1. With V trimmed by 4 bases and J by 6 bases, 9 bases remained unmatched. CDR1 is MNHNY, CDR2 SVGAGI, per germline (reference sequence). This CDR3 has 14 residues. The CDR3 sequence is CASSSGQVVSEQYF. The CDR3 DNA follows: TGTGCCAGCAGTTCCGGACAGGTCGTTAGCGAGCAGTACTTC.

The chain combines TRBV9 with TRBJ2-2, with 8 bases aligning to TRBD1. Germline values: CDR1 SGDLS, CDR2 YYNGEE. This CDR3 contains 16 residues. J lost 0 bases, V lost 3 bases, and 4 bases had no gene match. For the CDR3, the DNA is TGTGCCAGCAGCGGACAGGGGATGGCGAACACCGGGGAGCTGTTTTTT. Translating gives CASSGQGMANTGELFF.